These 15 T cell receptor beta chains share one sample of origin, sequenced in a study of human T cells and chemical hapten exposure. Unique molecular identifiers were attached to individual cDNA molecules during library preparation. A single record per CDR3 protein comes from TCRdb applying MiXCR to the reads. The table records around 120,000 distinct CDR3 sequences, approximately 9.3% of them present only once. It was from unfractionated whole blood that total RNA was extracted. The sample comprised whole blood. The receptors derive from a human donor in good health. Some clones in this sample may be carry-over from other donors' samples.

The J gene is TRBJ2-6, the V gene TRBV5-6, with a tentative D call TRBD1 (5 bases). The length of the CDR3 is 15 residues. Germline CDR1 SGHDT, CDR2 YYEEEE. Trimming removed 2 bases from V and 0 bases from J, with 6 bases in between. The CDR3 DNA follows: TGTGCCAGCAGCTTCGACAGCTCTGGGGCCAACGTCCTGACTTTC. Amino acids: CASSFDSSGANVLTF.

This clonotype showed up many times. The gene calls are TRBV7-9 and TRBJ1-1; TRBD1 might be the D (6 bases). V dropped 0 bases and J dropped 2 bases, with 10 bases sitting between them. CDR3 length: 15 amino acids. Germline V gene sequence: CDR1 SEHNR, CDR2 FQNEAQ (reference sequence). In DNA, the CDR3 is TGTGCCAGCAGCTTAGCCGGGACACCAAACACTGAAGCTTTCTTT. Its protein product is CASSLAGTPNTEAFF.

This clonotype was seen repeatedly, ten times or more. The chain joins TRBV4-2 to TRBJ2-3, with D possibly being TRBD2 (6 bases). Germline CDR1 and CDR2: LGHNA and YNFKEQ. This CDR3 has 13 amino acids. V was trimmed by 4 bases and J by 9 bases, leaving 14 bases between them. CDR3 DNA sequence: TGTGCCAGCAGCCCGGGGGACGGTAGCACGCAGTATTTT. This translates into CASSPGDGSTQYF.

Ten or more counts support this clonotype. The rearrangement joins TRBV12-5 to TRBJ1-4; 9 bases align to TRBD1. V dropped 6 bases and J dropped 4; count of bases not matched to a gene: 6. Looked up from germline, CDR1 is LGHNT and CDR2 is FRNRAP. The CDR3 has 15 residues. This CDR3 reads CASGPGTGSNEKLFF. The CDR3 nucleotides are TGTGCTAGTGGCCCCGGGACAGGGAGTAATGAAAAACTGTTTTTT.

This clonotype was seen repeatedly, ten times or more. J is TRBJ2-7 and V is TRBV3-1; no definite D call. V lost 3 bases to trimming and J lost 2 bases, with 8 bases between them. Germline CDR1 is LGHDT and CDR2 is YNNKEL (reference sequence). The CDR3 is made up of 13 amino acids. CDR3 amino acids: CASSHHSPYEQYF. The CDR3 DNA is TGTGCCAGCAGCCATCACAGCCCCTACGAGCAGTACTTC.

This clonotype was observed many times. The chain carries TRBV7-9 and TRBJ2-7, with TRBD2 matching over 8 bases. Trimming cost V 2 bases and J 5 bases; bases outside gene matches: 8. CDR1 SEHNR and CDR2 FQNEAQ come from the germline V gene (reference sequence). This CDR3 spans 15 amino acids. The CDR3: CASSLKAGEFHEQYF. The CDR3 DNA reads as TGTGCCAGCAGCTTAAAAGCGGGAGAATTCCACGAGCAGTACTTC.

This clonotype was picked up many times. This rearrangement joins TRBV7-2 to TRBJ1-2; D perhaps matches TRBD1 (6 bases). Germline loops: CDR1 SGHTA, CDR2 FQGNSA. Trimming removed 1 base at V and 4 bases at J, with 22 bases between. The CDR3 runs to 18 residues. CDR3 nucleotides: TGTGCCAGCAGCTTAGGAGACAGTGGTTGGGGGCGCAGCTATGGCTACACCTTC. Translated: CASSLGDSGWGRSYGYTF.

The rearrangement links TRBV29-1 to TRBJ1-4, with D perhaps matching TRBD1 (5 bases). V lost 4 bases and J lost 5, with 11 bases in between. CDR1 and CDR2 from the germline V gene are SQVTM and ANQGSEA. The CDR3 contains 13 residues. The CDR3 region is CSVVDRLNEKLFF. The CDR3 DNA is TGCAGCGTTGTCGACAGACTAAATGAAAAACTGTTTTTT.

J is TRBJ2-5 and V is TRBV5-1, with TRBD1 matching over 7 bases. V lost 2 bases to trimming and J lost 4 bases; unmatched junction nucleotides: 5. This CDR3 has 14 amino acids. CDR1 is SGHRS, CDR2 YFSETQ, per germline. Here the CDR3 reads CASSLNNRGETQYF. The CDR3 nucleotides are TGCGCCAGCAGCTTAAACAACAGGGGAGAGACCCAGTACTTC.

This clonotype was seen ten or more times. V gene TRBV14 combines with J gene TRBJ1-5, with D tentatively TRBD1 (5 bases). This CDR3 spans 14 amino acids. The germline CDR1 and CDR2 sequences are SGHDN and FVKESK. With 1 base removed from V and 4 bases from J, the gap between germline ends came to 8 bases. The CDR3 DNA is TGTGCCAGCAGCCAAGGTCAGGGTAATCAGCCCCAGCATTTT. Translated: CASSQGQGNQPQHF.

The genes are TRBV20-1 and TRBJ1-5, with 7 bases identical to TRBD1. The V gene end was trimmed by 3 bases and the J gene end by 6 bases; junction bases not matched to a gene: 5. Germline CDR1 reads DFQATT; CDR2 reads SNEGSKA (reference sequence). CDR3 size: 13 residues. The CDR3 protein is CSARGTEGQPQHF. CDR3 coding DNA: TGCAGTGCTAGGGGGACAGAAGGTCAGCCCCAGCATTTT.

The gene calls are TRBV20-1 and TRBJ2-5, with 11 bases fitting TRBD1. The trim removed 6 bases at V and 3 bases at J, leaving 6 bases unmatched. The CDR3 extends over 14 amino acids. The germline CDR1 and CDR2 sequences are DFQATT and SNEGSKA (reference sequence). CDR3 bases: TGCAGTGCCTGTCGGGGACAGGGGGAAGAGACCCAGTACTTC. Translation: CSACRGQGEETQYF.

This clonotype occurred a few times. The rearrangement uses TRBV24-1 and TRBJ2-1; 8 bases match TRBD1. CDR1 and CDR2 from the germline V gene are KGHDR and SFDVKD. With V trimmed by 2 bases and J by 8 bases, 10 bases remained unmatched. The CDR3 is 16 amino acids. The CDR3 sequence is CATSDSAGGKMDEQFF. The CDR3 region has the DNA TGTGCCACCAGTGATTCGGCAGGGGGCAAGATGGATGAGCAGTTCTTC.

The chain is built from TRBV5-6 and TRBJ2-5; D remains unclear. V was cut by 0 bases and J by 2 bases, with 8 bases left in between. This CDR3 is 14 amino acids long. CDR1 is SGHDT and CDR2 is YYEEEE in the germline V gene. In DNA, the CDR3 is TGTGCCAGCAGCTTGGCTCAGAGACAAGAGACCCAGTACTTC. Its translation is CASSLAQRQETQYF.

V and J are TRBV4-1 and TRBJ1-2; TRBD1 is a possible D gene (6 bases). The CDR3 extends over 15 amino acids. Germline-derived CDR1 and CDR2 are MGHRA and YSYEKL. V lost 0 bases and J lost 3, with 11 bases in between. This CDR3 is CASSQESGVDYGYTF. The DNA of the CDR3 is TGCGCCAGCAGCCAAGAATCAGGGGTCGACTATGGCTACACCTTC.